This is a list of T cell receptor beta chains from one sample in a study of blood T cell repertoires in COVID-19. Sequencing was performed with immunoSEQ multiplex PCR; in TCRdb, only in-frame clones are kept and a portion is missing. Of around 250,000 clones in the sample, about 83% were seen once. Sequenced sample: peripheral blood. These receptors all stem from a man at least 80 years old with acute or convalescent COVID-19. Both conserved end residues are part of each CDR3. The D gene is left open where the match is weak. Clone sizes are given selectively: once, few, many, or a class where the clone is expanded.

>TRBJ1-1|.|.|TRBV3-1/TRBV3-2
TGTGCCAGCAGCCCCCAGACAGTCATCAACACTGAAGCTTTCTTT
CASSPQTVINTEAFF
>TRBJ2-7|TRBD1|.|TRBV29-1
TGCAGCGTTGCGGGACAGGGGCTATACGAGCAGTACTTC
CSVAGQGLYEQYF
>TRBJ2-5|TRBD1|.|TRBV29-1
TGCAGCGTGGGGACAGGGGAAGAGACCCAGTACTTC
CSVGTGEETQYF
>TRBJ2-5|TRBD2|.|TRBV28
TGTGCCAGCAGTTTGATTCCTAGCGGGAGGACTGGGGAGACCCAGTACTTC
CASSLIPSGRTGETQYF
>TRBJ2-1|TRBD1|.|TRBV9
TGTGCCAGCAGCGCCCGGGACAGGGACACCTACAATGAGCAGTTCTTC
CASSARDRDTYNEQFF
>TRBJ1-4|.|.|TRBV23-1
TGCGCCAGGTCCCGGGGGACTAATGAAAAACTGTTTTTT
CARSRGTNEKLFF
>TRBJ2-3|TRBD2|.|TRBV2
TGTGCCAGCAGTGTTCTCCTAGCGGGCCGAAGCACAGATACGCAGTATTTT
CASSVLLAGRSTDTQYF
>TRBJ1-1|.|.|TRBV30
TGTGCCTGGGCGGGCAGGGCAAACACTGAAGCTTTCTTT
CAWAGRANTEAFF
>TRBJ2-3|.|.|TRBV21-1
TGTGCCAGCAACGGGGGGACTGCTGTAGATACGCAGTATTTT
CASNGGTAVDTQYF
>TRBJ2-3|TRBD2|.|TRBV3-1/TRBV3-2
TGTGCCAGCAGCCAAGGTTCTAGCGGGGGGGATACGCAGTATTTT
CASSQGSSGGDTQYF
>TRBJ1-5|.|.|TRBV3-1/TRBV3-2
TGTGCCAGCGGCAGGGTCGGCGTCCAGCCCCAGCATTTT
CASGRVGVQPQHF
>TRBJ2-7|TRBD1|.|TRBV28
TGTGCCAGCAGTCCATTGAACTCAGGGGGACGGTACGAGCAGTACTTC
CASSPLNSGGRYEQYF
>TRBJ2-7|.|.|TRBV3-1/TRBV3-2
TGTGCCAGCAGCCAATTTCCGGCAGGCTACGAGCAGTACTTC
CASSQFPAGYEQYF
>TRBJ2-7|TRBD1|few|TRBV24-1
TGTGCCACCAGTGACTCTCGACAGGGCGCCCATCAGCAGTACTTC
CATSDSRQGAHQQYF
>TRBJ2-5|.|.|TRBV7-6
TGTGCCAGCAGCTTCCAGGGCTTACCTCAAGAGACCCAGTACTTC
CASSFQGLPQETQYF
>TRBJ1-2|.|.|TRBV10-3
TGTGCCATCAGTGGAGGGCAGATTAACTATGGCTACACCTTC
CAISGGQINYGYTF
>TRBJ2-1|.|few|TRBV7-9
TGTGCCAGCAGCTTCAGTACCTACAATGAGCAGTTCTTC
CASSFSTYNEQFF
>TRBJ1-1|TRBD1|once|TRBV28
TGTGCCAGCAGTACGGACAGGGGGCTTACTGAAGCTTTCTTT
CASSTDRGLTEAFF
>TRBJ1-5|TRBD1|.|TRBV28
TGTGCCAGCAGGCGGACAGGGACGGGGCCCCAGCATTTT
CASRRTGTGPQHF
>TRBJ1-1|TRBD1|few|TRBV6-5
TGTGCCAGCAGTTACGGGACAGGGGGCGCGGAAGCTTTCTTT
CASSYGTGGAEAFF
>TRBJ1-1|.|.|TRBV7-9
TGTGCCAGCACACCGGGTGTTAGGAACACTGAAGCTTTCTTT
CASTPGVRNTEAFF
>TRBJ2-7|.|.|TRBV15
TGTGCCACCAGCAGATTAGCCAGGGGAGAGACCTACGAGCAGTACTTC
CATSRLARGETYEQYF
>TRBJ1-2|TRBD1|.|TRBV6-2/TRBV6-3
TGTGCCAGCAGTTATGCGGCAGGGGGCAAATATGGCTACACCTTC
CASSYAAGGKYGYTF
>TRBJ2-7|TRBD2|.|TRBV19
TGTGCCAGCAGGCGAGGGAGCGGGGACTACGAGCAGTACTTC
CASRRGSGDYEQYF
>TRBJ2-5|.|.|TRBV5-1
TGCGCCAGCAGCCCTGGGCGGGACTCCCGCCAAGAGACCCAGTACTTC
CASSPGRDSRQETQYF
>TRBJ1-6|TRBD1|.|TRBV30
TGTGCCTGGACAGGGGACAGGGCGCCCGAGAATTCACCCCTCCACTTT
CAWTGDRAPENSPLHF
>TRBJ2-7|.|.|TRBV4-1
TGCGCCAGCAGCCAAGTTCCGACAGCAACCTACGAGCAGTACTTC
CASSQVPTATYEQYF
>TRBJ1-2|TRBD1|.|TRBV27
TGTGCCAGCAGTTTATGGGGGACAGACAACTATGGCTACACCTTC
CASSLWGTDNYGYTF
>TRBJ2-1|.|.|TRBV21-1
TGTGCCAGCAGCAAAGAAGGGCGGCAGGGGGCAAGGAATGAGCAGTTCTTC
CASSKEGRQGARNEQFF
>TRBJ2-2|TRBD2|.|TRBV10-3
TGTGCCATCAGGGGGGACGGGGCGGGAGCTCCGACCACCGGGGAGCTGTTTTTT
CAIRGDGAGAPTTGELFF
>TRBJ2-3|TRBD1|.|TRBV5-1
TGCGCCAGCAGCTTGGGAAGGACAGGGTTCGGCGATACGCAGTATTTT
CASSLGRTGFGDTQYF
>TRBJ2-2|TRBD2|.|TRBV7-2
TGTGCCAGCAGCATAAGACAAGGGACTAGCGGGGGCGGGGAGCTGTTTTTT
CASSIRQGTSGGGELFF
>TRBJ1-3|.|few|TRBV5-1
TGCGCCAGCAGCGAGGGTGGACCCGTGGTTGGAAACACCATATATTTT
CASSEGGPVVGNTIYF
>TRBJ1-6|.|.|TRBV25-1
TGTGCCAGCAGTGGAGGGTTCGGCATCAGCTCACCCCTCCACTTT
CASSGGFGISSPLHF
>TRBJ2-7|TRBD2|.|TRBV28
TGTGCCAGCGGCCCCGGGGGTGTCGGGAGGAGGTACGAGCAGTACTTC
CASGPGGVGRRYEQYF
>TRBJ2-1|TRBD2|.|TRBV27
TGTGCCAGTGGGACTAGCGGAGGCTCCTACAATGAGCAGTTCTTC
CASGTSGGSYNEQFF
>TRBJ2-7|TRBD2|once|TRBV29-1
TGCAGCGTTGTCGGGACTAGCGGGGGCGCCTACGAGCAGTACTTC
CSVVGTSGGAYEQYF
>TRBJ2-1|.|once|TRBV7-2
TGTGCCAGCAGCGAGGACTGGTCAGACAATGAGCAGTTCTTC
CASSEDWSDNEQFF
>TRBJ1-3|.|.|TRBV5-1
TGCGCCAGCAGCTTGGGAGGGATGCACTCGGGAAACACCATATATTTT
CASSLGGMHSGNTIYF
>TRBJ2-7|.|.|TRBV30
TGTGCCTGGAGTGTCCTGATTCACCCGCAGAACGAGCAGTACTTC
CAWSVLIHPQNEQYF